The next 2 T cell receptor beta chains were all read from a single sample in a study of cytomegalovirus exposure and HLA in healthy donors. The primer mix had 60 Vbeta and 13 Jbeta primers. Sequencing was performed with immunoSEQ multiplex PCR; in TCRdb, only in-frame clones are kept and a portion is missing. The repertoire holds about 180,000 clones, 70% to 85% seen once, with about 4.9% in the top ten. Sequencing input: PBMCs. Receptors were obtained from a man younger than 35 in good health and CMV-seronegative.

The rearrangement uses TRBV28 and TRBJ2-3; D is perhaps TRBD2 (5 bases). The CDR3 length is 15 residues. V dropped 9 bases and J dropped 2 bases, with 18 bases sitting between them. Germline CDR1 and CDR2: MDHEN and SYDVKM. The CDR3 DNA reads TGTGCCAGTACCGAAATCGGACTGTACACAGATACGCAGTATTTT. Amino acid sequence: CASTEIGLYTDTQYF.

The rearrangement joins TRBV5-1 to TRBJ1-2; D perhaps matches TRBD1 (5 bases). In germline, CDR1 is SGHRS, CDR2 YFSETQ. The germline V and J ends were trimmed by 5 bases and 0 bases, with 14 bases remaining between them. The CDR3 totals 15 residues. The CDR3 reads CASSMLDSTNYGYTF. CDR3 DNA: TGCGCCAGCAGTATGCTCGACAGTACTAACTATGGCTACACCTTC.